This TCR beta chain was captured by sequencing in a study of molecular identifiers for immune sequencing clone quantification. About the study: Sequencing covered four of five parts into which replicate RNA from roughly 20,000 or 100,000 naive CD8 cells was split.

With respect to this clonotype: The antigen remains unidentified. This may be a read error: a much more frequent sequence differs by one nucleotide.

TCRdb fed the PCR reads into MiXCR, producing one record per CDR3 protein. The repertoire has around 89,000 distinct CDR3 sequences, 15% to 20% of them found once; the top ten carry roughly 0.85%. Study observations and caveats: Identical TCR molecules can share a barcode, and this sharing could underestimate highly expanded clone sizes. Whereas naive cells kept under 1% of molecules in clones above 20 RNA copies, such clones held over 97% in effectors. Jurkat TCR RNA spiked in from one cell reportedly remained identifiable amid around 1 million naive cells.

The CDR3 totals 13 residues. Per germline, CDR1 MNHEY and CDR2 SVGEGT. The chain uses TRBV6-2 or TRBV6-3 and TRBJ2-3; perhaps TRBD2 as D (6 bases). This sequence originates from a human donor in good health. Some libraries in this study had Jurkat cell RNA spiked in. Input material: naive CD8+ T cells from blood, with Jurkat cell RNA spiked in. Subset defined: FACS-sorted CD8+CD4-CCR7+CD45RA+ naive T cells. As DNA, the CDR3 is TGTGCCAGCACGGAGGGGCGCACAGATACGCTGTATTTT. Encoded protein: CASTEGRTDTLYF.